The next 28 T cell receptor beta chains were all read from a single sample in a study of T cell repertoires in cytomegalovirus infection. TCRdb processed the reads anew with MiXCR; each CDR3 protein has one entry. The top ten clones hold about 2.8% of a sample with hundreds of thousands of distinct CDR3 sequences, 35% of them seen once. The specimen was PBMCs. The receptors come from a human donor in good health (CMV status not recorded). Some clones in this sample may be carry-over from other donors' samples.

This chain connects TRBV6-1 to TRBJ2-7; D might be TRBD1 (6 bases). V was clipped by 5 bases and J by 3 bases, with 17 bases between them. Germline CDR1 and CDR2: MNHNS and SASEGT. CDR3 size: 15 residues. CDR3 protein: CASSPLHRALYEQYF. For the CDR3, the DNA is TGTGCCAGCAGTCCGCTTCACAGGGCCCTCTACGAGCAGTACTTC.

The chain is built from TRBV2 and TRBJ2-3; 7 nucleotides align to TRBD1. Germline V gene sequence: CDR1 SNHLY, CDR2 FYNNEI. This CDR3 is 16 amino acids long. The trim removed 0 bases at V and 3 bases at J, leaving 6 bases unmatched. The CDR3 here is CASSEAAGGVTDTQYF. The CDR3 coding sequence is TGTGCCAGCAGTGAAGCCGCAGGGGGAGTGACAGATACGCAGTATTTT. Full variable domain (rest looked up from reference TRBV2 and TRBJ2-3): EPEVTQTPSHQVTQMGQEVILRCVPISNHLYFYWYRQILGQKVEFLVSFYNNEISEKSEIFDDQFSVERPDGSNFTLKIRSTKLEDSAMYFCASSEAAGGVTDTQYFGPGTRLTVL.

This clonotype was seen a handful of times. The V call is TRBV10-3, the J call TRBJ2-1, with D possibly being TRBD2 (6 bases). Trimming pared 5 bases from V and 8 bases from J, leaving 16 bases between. CDR1 ENHRY and CDR2 SYGVKD come from the germline V gene. CDR3 length equals 14 residues. The CDR3 loop is CAISPLGLSDEQFF. CDR3 DNA: TGTGCCATCAGTCCCCTGGGACTCTCCGATGAGCAGTTCTTC.

This clonotype has at least ten counts. The chain couples TRBV7-9 to TRBJ2-6, with D perhaps matching TRBD2 (6 bases). CDR1 SEHNR and CDR2 FQNEAQ come from the germline V gene (reference sequence). V dropped 5 bases and J dropped 0 bases, with 23 bases sitting between them. This CDR3 spans 20 amino acids. DNA of the CDR3: TGTGCCAGCAGCCCCCCCAAGCGGGCTAGCTTACACTCTGGGGCCAACGTCCTGACTTTC. Its protein is CASSPPKRASLHSGANVLTF.

The chain has TRBV11-1 and TRBJ2-7, with D perhaps TRBD1 (6 bases). The CDR3 is 13 amino acids. In germline, CDR1 is SGHAT, CDR2 FQDESV (reference sequence). Trimming removed 5 bases at V and 6 bases at J, with 14 bases between. The CDR3 DNA sequence: TGTGCCAGCAGCGCTACAGGGAAGAGCGAGCAGTACTTC. This gives the protein CASSATGKSEQYF.

A few counts support this clonotype. V usage is TRBV28 and J usage is TRBJ1-2, with D maybe TRBD1 (5 bases). V was cut by 7 bases and J by 6 bases, with 15 bases left in between. Germline CDR1 is MDHEN and CDR2 is SYDVKM. The CDR3 sequence is 13 residues long. The CDR3: CASTPPQGNGYTF. CDR3 DNA: TGTGCCAGCACCCCACCCCAGGGCAATGGCTACACCTTC.

This chain joins TRBV27 and TRBJ2-7; 11 positions agree with TRBD1. Germline assignment: CDR1 MNHEY and CDR2 SMNVEV (reference sequence). The CDR3 is 18 residues long. Trimming removed 3 bases from V and 4 bases from J; junction bases left unmatched: 14. This chain's CDR3 is CASSFSIYPGQGVYEQYF. DNA for the CDR3: TGTGCCAGCAGTTTCTCAATCTACCCGGGACAGGGGGTATACGAGCAGTACTTC.

This clonotype was counted a few times. The rearrangement joins TRBV20-1 to TRBJ2-3, with 11 positions matching TRBD2. Germline V gene sequence: CDR1 DFQATT, CDR2 SNEGSKA (reference sequence). CDR3 length equals 15 residues. V lost 5 bases to trimming and J lost 3 bases; unmatched junction nucleotides: 7. CDR3 DNA sequence: TGCAGTGCTCACCTACTAGCGGGAGAGACAGATACGCAGTATTTT. Its protein is CSAHLLAGETDTQYF.

The chain couples TRBV10-3 to TRBJ2-7, with 7 nucleotides matching TRBD1. The CDR3 covers 14 residues. The V gene's germline CDR1 is ENHRY and CDR2 SYGVKD. The junction had 9 bases not matched to a gene; V was cut back by 6 bases and J by 4 bases. CDR3 residues: CAISHATGSYEQYF. In DNA, the CDR3 is TGTGCCATCAGCCACGCGACAGGGTCTTACGAGCAGTACTTC.

About this clonotype: This is likely a read error, given that the CDR3 carries no conserved phenylalanine or tryptophan at its end. This sequence joins TRBV27 and TRBJ1-4, with D uncertain. V lost 5 bases to trimming and J lost 2 bases, with 21 bases between them. Germline V gives CDR1 MNHEY, CDR2 SMNVEV (reference sequence). CDR3 length: 18 residues. The DNA of the CDR3 is TGTGCCAGCAGTAGTGGGGTCGCGGGGAGTGCGACTAATGAAAAACTGTTTTTG. This codes for CASSSGVAGSATNEKLFL.

The CDR3: CASSTGLPDPNEQFF. CDR3 DNA sequence: TGTGCCAGCAGTACGGGACTTCCCGACCCCAATGAGCAGTTCTTC. The chain uses TRBV7-9 and TRBJ2-1, with D perhaps TRBD2 (6 bases). V lost 6 bases, J lost 6 bases, and 18 bases lay in between. This CDR3 has 15 amino acids. The germline CDR1 and CDR2 sequences are SEHNR and FQNEAQ (reference sequence). Supplemented by reference TRBV7-9 and TRBJ2-1, the full variable domain reads DTGVSQNPRHKITKRGQNVTFRCDPISEHNRLYWYRQTLGQGPEFLTYFQNEAQLEKSRLLSDRFSAERPKGSFSTLEIQRTEQGDSAMYLCASSTGLPDPNEQFFGPGTRLTVL.

This clonotype was seen just once. This chain connects TRBV5-4 to TRBJ2-2; 7 bases agree with TRBD2. Germline CDR1 is SGHNT and CDR2 is YYREEE (reference sequence). J was trimmed by 5 bases and V by 5 bases; bases with no gene match: 15. This CDR3 region has 17 residues. The CDR3 spells CASSPSPASGFTGELFF. DNA of the CDR3: TGTGCCAGCAGTCCCTCTCCGGCTAGCGGATTTACCGGGGAGCTGTTTTTT.

This clonotype was observed many times. The rearrangement uses TRBV20-1 and TRBJ2-3; D unclear. Germline assignment: CDR1 DFQATT and CDR2 SNEGSKA (reference sequence). The CDR3 extends over 13 amino acids. The ends were cut back, 3 bases at V and 0 bases at J, with 7 bases in the middle. The CDR3 nucleotides read TGCAGTGCTAGCGGAAGAAGCACAGATACGCAGTATTTT. Translating gives CSASGRSTDTQYF.

The table lists this clonotype with many counts. The chain is built from TRBV28 and TRBJ2-7; D gene ambiguous. The V end was cut by 5 bases, the J end by 6 bases, with 17 bases between. The CDR3 sequence is 14 residues long. The V gene's germline CDR1 is MDHEN and CDR2 SYDVKM. The CDR3 DNA is TGTGCCAGCAGTGAAACCGATCTATATGGCGAGCAGTACTTC. This encodes CASSETDLYGEQYF. The whole variable domain, remainder taken from reference TRBV28 and TRBJ2-7, is DVKVTQSSRYLVKRTGEKVFLECVQDMDHENMFWYRQDPGLGLRLIYFSYDVKMKEKGDIPEGYSVSREKKERFSLILESASTNQTSMYLCASSETDLYGEQYFGPGTRLTVT.

This clonotype has a count of ten or more. The chain links TRBV28 to TRBJ1-2; D is uncertain. CDR1 and CDR2 from the germline V gene are MDHEN and SYDVKM. With 2 bases removed from V and 8 bases from J, the gap between germline ends came to 18 bases. The CDR3 has 15 residues. CDR3 sequence: CASSLTSLGEGGYTF. The CDR3 DNA reads TGTGCCAGCAGTTTAACGAGCCTCGGAGAGGGCGGCTACACCTTC.

The chain employs TRBV7-9 and TRBJ1-1; 8 bases line up with TRBD1. After removal of 2 bases from V and 4 bases from J, the junction contained 12 bases not matched to a gene. Germline V gene sequence: CDR1 SEHNR, CDR2 FQNEAQ (reference sequence). CDR3 length: 17 residues. DNA for the CDR3: TGTGCCAGCAGCTTACTCGGACAGGGACGATCTGGCACTGAAGCTTTCTTT. Amino acids: CASSLLGQGRSGTEAFF.

This clonotype showed up just once. The chain combines TRBV20-1 with TRBJ2-7, with TRBD2 identical over 7 bases. The trim removed 5 bases at V and 0 bases at J, leaving 4 bases unmatched. Per the germline V gene, CDR1 is DFQATT and CDR2 is SNEGSKA (reference sequence). The CDR3 spans 13 residues. The CDR3 here is CSARLATSYEQYF. CDR3 sequence (DNA): TGCAGTGCTCGACTAGCTACCTCCTACGAGCAGTACTTC.

There are a few counts of this clonotype. The J gene is TRBJ1-1, the V gene TRBV12-3 or TRBV12-4; 8 bases line up with TRBD1. The CDR3 totals 15 residues. Trimming at V came to 7 bases and at J to 3 bases, leaving 10 bases not matched to a gene. The CDR3 nucleotides are TGTGCCAGCACTCCCGGGGCAGGGGGCTACACTGAAGCTTTCTTT. Protein sequence: CASTPGAGGYTEAFF.

This clonotype was counted many times. This chain uses TRBV7-9 with TRBJ2-3; 14 nucleotides line up with TRBD2. The CDR3 runs to 17 residues. J gave up 1 base and V 4 bases, and 4 bases lay outside the gene matches. Germline CDR1 and CDR2: SEHNR and FQNEAQ (reference sequence). CDR3 loop: CASSWTSGRLGTDTQYF. The CDR3 DNA reads TGTGCCAGCAGCTGGACTAGCGGGAGGCTCGGCACAGATACGCAGTATTTT.

V gene TRBV10-3 combines with J gene TRBJ1-4; TRBD1 aligns across 9 bases. This CDR3 contains 14 residues. V gave up 6 bases and J gave up 8 bases; unmatched junction bases: 7. Germline-derived CDR1 and CDR2 are ENHRY and SYGVKD. The CDR3 region is CAISPGQGLEKLFF. CDR3 sequence (DNA): TGTGCCATCAGCCCGGGACAGGGTTTGGAAAAACTGTTTTTT.

V usage is TRBV6-6 and J usage is TRBJ1-1, with no clear D. The germline V and J ends were trimmed by 7 bases and 8 bases, with 14 bases remaining between them. Germline loops: CDR1 MNHNY, CDR2 SVGAGI (reference sequence). The length of the CDR3 is 12 residues. CDR3 nucleotides: TGTGCCAGCATACCCCCGTCCGGCGAAGCTTTCTTT. The encoded protein is CASIPPSGEAFF.

The chain employs TRBV12-3 or TRBV12-4 and TRBJ1-5; 7 bases match TRBD1. The CDR3 runs to 15 residues. J gave up 4 bases and V 6 bases, and 9 bases lay outside the gene matches. CDR3 sequence reads: CASSLTGLGNQPQHF. The CDR3 DNA follows: TGTGCCAGCAGCCTGACAGGGCTGGGAAATCAGCCCCAGCATTTT.

This sequence joins TRBV18 and TRBJ2-3; D might be TRBD2 (6 bases). The germline V gene encodes CDR1 KGHSH and CDR2 LQKENI. Trimming removed 5 bases from V and 2 bases from J, with 17 bases in between. The CDR3 sequence is 16 residues long. CDR3 coding DNA: TGTGCCAGCTCATCGGCTCGGCAGGGACTCACAGATACGCAGTATTTT. Encoded protein: CASSSARQGLTDTQYF. The whole variable domain, remainder taken from reference TRBV18 and TRBJ2-3, is NAGVMQNPRHLVRRRGQEARLRCSPMKGHSHVYWYRQLPEEGLKFMVYLQKENIIDESGMPKERFSAEFPKEGPSILRIQQVVRGDSAAYFCASSSARQGLTDTQYFGPGTRLTVL.

This clonotype came up once. The J gene is TRBJ2-3, the V gene TRBV12-3 or TRBV12-4, with TRBD2 matching 10 bases. V dropped 7 bases and J dropped 4; count of bases not matched to a gene: 5. The CDR3 totals 14 residues. CDR3 sequence (DNA): TGTGCCAGCACAGGACTAGCGGCCGCAGATACGCAGTATTTT. This sequence encodes CASTGLAAADTQYF.

V and J are TRBV25-1 and TRBJ1-3; possible D gene TRBD1, 6 bases. Germline values: CDR1 MGHDK, CDR2 SYGVNS. V lost 5 bases and J 9 bases, leaving 17 bases between the germline ends. This CDR3 spans 14 amino acids. The CDR3 sequence is CASSLLGTISTIYF. Here the CDR3 DNA reads TGTGCCAGCAGTTTGTTGGGGACAATCTCCACCATATATTTT. The whole variable domain, filled in from reference TRBV25-1 and TRBJ1-3, reads EADIYQTPRYLVIGTGKKITLECSQTMGHDKMYWYQQDPGMELHLIHYSYGVNSTEKGDLSSESTVSRIRTEHFPLTLESARPSHTSQYLCASSLLGTISTIYFGEGSWLTVV.

This clonotype appeared a few times. The rearrangement uses TRBV12-3 or TRBV12-4 and TRBJ1-5; TRBD1 is a possible D gene (6 bases). The V gene lost 5 bases and the J gene lost 5 bases, with 16 bases spanning the gap. The CDR3 is made up of 15 amino acids. DNA for the CDR3: TGTGCCAGCAGTCCCGGGGGGGCCATCTATCAGCCCCAGCATTTT. It translates to CASSPGGAIYQPQHF.

The chain has TRBV20-1 and TRBJ2-5, with TRBD1 matching 10 bases. This CDR3 region has 12 residues. The ends lost 5 bases at V and 4 bases at J; junction bases unmatched: 1. Germline loops: CDR1 DFQATT, CDR2 SNEGSKA (reference sequence). As DNA, the CDR3 is TGCAGTGCTTGGGACAGGGGAGAGACCCAGTACTTC. Translated: CSAWDRGETQYF.

This clonotype appeared a few times. The chain carries TRBV4-1 and TRBJ2-7; tentative D call: TRBD1 (6 bases). Germline CDR1 is MGHRA and CDR2 is YSYEKL. The CDR3 contains 14 residues. Trimming took off 0 bases at V and 3 bases at J, with 9 bases between the two ends. The CDR3 region is CASSQDGQYYEQYF. In DNA, the CDR3 is TGCGCCAGCAGCCAAGACGGACAGTACTACGAGCAGTACTTC.